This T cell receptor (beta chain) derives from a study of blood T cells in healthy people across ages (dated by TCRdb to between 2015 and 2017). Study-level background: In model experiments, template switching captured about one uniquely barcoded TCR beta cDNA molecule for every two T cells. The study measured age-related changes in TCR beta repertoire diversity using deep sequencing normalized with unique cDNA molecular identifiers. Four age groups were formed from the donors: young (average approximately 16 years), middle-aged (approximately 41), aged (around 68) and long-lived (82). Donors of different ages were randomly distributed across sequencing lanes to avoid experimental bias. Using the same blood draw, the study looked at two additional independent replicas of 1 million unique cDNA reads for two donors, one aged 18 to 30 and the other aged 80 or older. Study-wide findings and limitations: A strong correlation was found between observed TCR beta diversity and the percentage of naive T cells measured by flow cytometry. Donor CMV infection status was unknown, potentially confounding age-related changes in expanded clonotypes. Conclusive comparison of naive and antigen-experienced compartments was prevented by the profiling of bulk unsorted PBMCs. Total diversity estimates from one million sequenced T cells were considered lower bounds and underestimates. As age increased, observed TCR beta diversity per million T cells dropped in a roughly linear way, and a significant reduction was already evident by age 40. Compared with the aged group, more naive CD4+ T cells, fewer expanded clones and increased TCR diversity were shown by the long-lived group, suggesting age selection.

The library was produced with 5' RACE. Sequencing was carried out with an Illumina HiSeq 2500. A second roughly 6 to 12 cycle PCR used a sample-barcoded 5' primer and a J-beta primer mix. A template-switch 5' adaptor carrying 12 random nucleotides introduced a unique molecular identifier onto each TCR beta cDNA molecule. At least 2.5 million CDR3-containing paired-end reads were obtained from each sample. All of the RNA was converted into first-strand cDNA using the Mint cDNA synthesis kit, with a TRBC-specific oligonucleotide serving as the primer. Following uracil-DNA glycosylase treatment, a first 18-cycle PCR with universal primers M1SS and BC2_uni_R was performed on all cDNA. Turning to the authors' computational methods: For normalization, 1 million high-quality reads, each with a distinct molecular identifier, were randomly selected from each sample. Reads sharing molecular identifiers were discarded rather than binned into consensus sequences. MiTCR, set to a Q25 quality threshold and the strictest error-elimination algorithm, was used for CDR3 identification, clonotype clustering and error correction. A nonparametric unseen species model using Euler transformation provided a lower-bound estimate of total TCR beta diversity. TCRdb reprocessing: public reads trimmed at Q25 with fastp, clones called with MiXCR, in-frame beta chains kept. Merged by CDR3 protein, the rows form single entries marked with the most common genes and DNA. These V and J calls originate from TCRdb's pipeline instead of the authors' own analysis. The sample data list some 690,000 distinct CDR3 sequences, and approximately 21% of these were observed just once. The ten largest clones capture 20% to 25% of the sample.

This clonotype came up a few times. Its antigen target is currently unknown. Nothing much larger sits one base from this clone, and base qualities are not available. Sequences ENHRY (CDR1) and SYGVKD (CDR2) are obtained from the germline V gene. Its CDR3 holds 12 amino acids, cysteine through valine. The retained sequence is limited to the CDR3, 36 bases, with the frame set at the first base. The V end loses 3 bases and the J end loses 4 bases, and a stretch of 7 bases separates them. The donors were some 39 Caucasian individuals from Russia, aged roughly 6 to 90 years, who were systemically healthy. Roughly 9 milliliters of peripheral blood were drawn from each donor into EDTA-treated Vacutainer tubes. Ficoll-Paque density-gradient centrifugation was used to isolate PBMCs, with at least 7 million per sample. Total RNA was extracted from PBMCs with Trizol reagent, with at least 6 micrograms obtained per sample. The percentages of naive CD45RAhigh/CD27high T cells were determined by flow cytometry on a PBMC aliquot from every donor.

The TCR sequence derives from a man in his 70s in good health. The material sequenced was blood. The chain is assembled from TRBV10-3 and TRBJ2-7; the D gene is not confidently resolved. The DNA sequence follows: TGTGCCATCAGTGATCGGCAGTACGAGCAGTACGTC. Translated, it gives CAISDRQYEQYV.